This T cell receptor beta chain comes out of a study of spatial heterogeneity in lung cancer. TCRdb independently ran MiXCR on the 5' RACE reads; one entry per CDR3 protein. This sample carries 35,000 to 45,000 distinct CDR3 sequences, approximately 8% of them seen once, and the ten largest clones take approximately 9.8%. Time point in this sample: blood at routine non-recurrence follow-up after resection. The CDR3 is 12 amino acids. Trimming pared 9 bases from V and 1 base from J, leaving 9 bases between. Germline V lookup: CDR1 LNHDA, CDR2 SQIVND (reference sequence). Source: PBMCs, taken at follow-up. This chain uses TRBV19 with TRBJ1-1; D is undetermined. The clonotype originates from a male donor with early-stage non-small cell lung cancer. CDR3 bases: TGTGCCAGCCGGGTACAGAACACTGAAGCTTTCTTT. It encodes CASRVQNTEAFF.